These 10 T cell receptor beta chains originate from one sample sequenced in a study of blood T cell repertoires in COVID-19. Method: immunoSEQ multiplex PCR; TCRdb's copy keeps in-frame clones and lacks some. The data show around 97,000 clones, about 90% seen once. Input material: peripheral blood. The receptors come from a human donor in a cohort sampled during active COVID-19.

The chain carries TRBV19 and TRBJ2-5, with no clear D. Germline V gene sequence: CDR1 LNHDA, CDR2 SQIVND (reference sequence). This CDR3 is built from 17 residues. Trimming removed 5 bases from V and 1 base from J, with 20 bases in between. The CDR3 is CASSPAPSGAGQETQYF. Written as DNA, the CDR3 is TGTGCCAGTAGTCCCGCCCCTTCCGGAGCTGGCCAAGAGACCCAGTACTTC.

There are a few counts of this clone. The chain combines TRBV28 with TRBJ1-3, with a possible D match to TRBD1 (6 bases). This CDR3 is 14 amino acids long. Germline lookup yields CDR1 MDHEN and CDR2 SYDVKM. V was pared by 3 bases and J by 5 bases, with 11 bases between. CDR3 bases: TGTGCCAGCAGTTTGGGACACCTACGAAACACCATATATTTT. Its protein is CASSLGHLRNTIYF.

The V and J genes are TRBV29-1 and TRBJ1-5, with 8 positions matching TRBD1. This CDR3 contains 13 residues. Germline CDR1 and CDR2: SQVTM and ANQGSEA. The V segment lost 6 bases and the J segment 7 bases; nucleotides outside the gene matches: 8. The CDR3 DNA sequence: TGCAGCGTGGGCACAGGGGGAGGCCAGCCCCAGCATTTT. Its translation is CSVGTGGGQPQHF.

The chain recombines TRBV15 with TRBJ2-7; 9 positions match TRBD1. The germline gives CDR1 LNHNV, CDR2 YYDKDF (reference sequence). With V trimmed by 4 bases and J by 1 base, 2 bases remained unmatched. The CDR3 is made up of 14 amino acids. The DNA of the CDR3 is TGTGCCACCAGCATCGGGACAGGGTCCTACGAGCAGTACTTC. Its translation is CATSIGTGSYEQYF.

The gene calls are TRBV7-2 and TRBJ2-5, with D tentatively TRBD1 (7 bases). Germline values: CDR1 SGHTA, CDR2 FQGNSA. The CDR3 contains 11 residues. V dropped 3 bases and J dropped 10 bases, with 9 bases sitting between them. The CDR3 nucleotides read TGTGCCAGCAGCTTCAGGGGGGACCAGTACTTC. This translates into CASSFRGDQYF.

The gene calls are TRBV5-1 and TRBJ1-2; 8 bases agree with TRBD1. With V trimmed by 1 base and J by 7 bases, 12 bases remained unmatched. Germline CDR1 is SGHRS and CDR2 is YFSETQ. CDR3 length: 16 amino acids. DNA for the CDR3: TGCGCCAGCAGCTTGAATGGGCAGGGGGCGTCAGGTGGCTACACCTTC. Amino acid sequence: CASSLNGQGASGGYTF.

The DNA of the CDR3 is TGTGCCAGCAACCTGGACAGGGCTGCCTATGGCTACACCTTC. Translating gives CASNLDRAAYGYTF. The chain is built from TRBV5-4 and TRBJ1-2, with TRBD1 matching over 8 bases. From germline, CDR1 is SGHNT and CDR2 YYREEE (reference sequence). This CDR3 is 14 amino acids long. V was pared by 6 bases and J by 4 bases, with 8 bases of the junction left unmatched. Looking up the rest from reference TRBV5-4 and TRBJ1-2 gives the full variable domain: ETGVTQSPTHLIKTRGQQVTLRCSSQSGHNTVSWYQQALGQGPQFIFQYYREEENGRGNFPPRFSGLQFPNYSSELNVNALELDDSALYLCASNLDRAAYGYTFGSGTRLTVV.

This clone was found a few times. The V call is TRBV19, the J call TRBJ1-5; TRBD1 might be the D (5 bases). There are 16 residues in the CDR3. V was cut by 6 bases and J by 0 bases, with 15 bases left in between. Germline-derived CDR1 and CDR2 are LNHDA and SQIVND (reference sequence). Here the CDR3 reads CASRTETWYSNQPQHF. CDR3 nucleotides: TGTGCCAGTAGGACAGAAACATGGTATAGCAATCAGCCCCAGCATTTT.

The chain couples TRBV28 to TRBJ2-7; 10 bases map to TRBD1. Per the germline V gene, CDR1 is MDHEN and CDR2 is SYDVKM. The junction had 13 bases not matched to a gene; V was cut back by 6 bases and J by 5 bases. The CDR3 extends over 16 amino acids. CDR3 residues: CASSLPGQGFFHEQYF. For the CDR3, the DNA is TGTGCCAGCAGCCTACCGGGACAGGGGTTTTTCCACGAGCAGTACTTC. Full variable domain (missing parts from reference TRBV28 and TRBJ2-7): DVKVTQSSRYLVKRTGEKVFLECVQDMDHENMFWYRQDPGLGLRLIYFSYDVKMKEKGDIPEGYSVSREKKERFSLILESASTNQTSMYLCASSLPGQGFFHEQYFGPGTRLTVT.

This clone came up a few times. This chain uses TRBV29-1 with TRBJ1-1, with D possibly TRBD1 on 5 matching bases. Germline-derived CDR1 and CDR2 are SQVTM and ANQGSEA. V was shortened by 5 bases and J by 5 bases, with 9 bases between the two germline ends. The CDR3 is 11 amino acids. The DNA for the CDR3 is TGCAGCGTTTCCAGGGCTACTGAAGCTTTCTTT. It codes for CSVSRATEAFF.